The 28 T cell receptor beta chains reported below all come from one sample, sequenced in a study of blood T cell repertoires in COVID-19. Libraries were prepared by immunoSEQ multiplex PCR; TCRdb keeps only in-frame clonotypes and omits some of them. The sample lists 300,000 or so clones, 70% to 90% occurring once. Sequenced input: peripheral blood. The receptors here all came from a woman aged 30 to 39 who had recovered from COVID-19.

V gene TRBV7-2 combines with J gene TRBJ2-5; 7 positions agree with TRBD1. Trimming took 2 bases from V and 2 from J; bases not matched to a gene: 11. CDR3 length equals 17 residues. The V gene's germline CDR1 is SGHTA and CDR2 FQGNSA. The CDR3 is CASSLWAWTGAQETQYF. The CDR3 region has the DNA TGTGCCAGCAGCTTATGGGCCTGGACAGGAGCACAAGAGACCCAGTACTTC.

The chain combines TRBV12-3 or TRBV12-4 with TRBJ2-7; D gene uncertain. This CDR3 has 13 amino acids. V lost 3 bases, J lost 1 base, and 7 bases lay in between. The CDR3 spells CASSFTESYEQYF. CDR3 coding DNA: TGTGCCAGCAGTTTTACAGAATCCTACGAGCAGTACTTC.

The rearrangement uses TRBV6-2 or TRBV6-3 and TRBJ1-2, with 8 bases fitting TRBD1. The CDR3 sequence is 16 residues long. CDR1 and CDR2 from the germline V gene are MNHEY and SVGEGT. V lost 6 bases and J lost 0; bases outside the gene matches: 9. The CDR3 loop is CASSPRGTGSNYGYTF. The CDR3 DNA reads TGTGCCAGCAGCCCTCGGGGGACAGGATCTAACTATGGCTACACCTTC.

On this clone: Compared with germline, one end of the junction differs, possibly owing to a read error. The chain combines TRBV6-5 with TRBJ1-4, with 7 bases that match TRBD1. Germline V gene lookup returns CDR1 MNHEY and CDR2 SVGAGI. This CDR3 is 13 amino acids long. Here the CDR3 DNA reads TGTGCCAGCAGACGAACCGGGACAGCTTCCTTCCTTTTT. Protein product: CASRRTGTASFLF.

The gene calls are TRBV2 and TRBJ1-5, with 7 nucleotides matching TRBD1. Per germline, CDR1 SNHLY and CDR2 FYNNEI. J gave up 4 bases and V 2 bases, and 2 bases lay outside the gene matches. The CDR3 totals 14 residues. The DNA for the CDR3 is TGTGCCAGCAGTGAAACACAGGGGAATCAGCCCCAGCATTTT. It specifies CASSETQGNQPQHF.

The CDR3 DNA is TGTGCCAGCAGTTCTAGGGGGACAGATACGCAGTATTTT. This sequence encodes CASSSRGTDTQYF. The rearrangement uses TRBV6-5 and TRBJ2-3; a weak D match, TRBD1 (6 bases). Per the germline V gene, CDR1 is MNHEY and CDR2 is SVGAGI. This CDR3 comprises 13 residues. V lost 4 bases and J lost 3, with 8 bases in between.

The chain is built from TRBV27 and TRBJ1-6; D is unclear. V was pared by 5 bases and J by 13 bases, with 18 bases between. The CDR3 loop spans 14 amino acids. Germline-derived CDR1 and CDR2 are MNHEY and SMNVEV (reference sequence). The DNA of the CDR3 is TGTGCCAGCAGTCAGGCCCGAAACTCAATTCCCCTCCACTTT. It yields the protein CASSQARNSIPLHF.

The chain carries TRBV7-9 and TRBJ2-7; D is perhaps TRBD2 (5 bases). This CDR3 has 14 amino acids. Germline V lookup: CDR1 SEHNR, CDR2 FQNEAQ (reference sequence). The V end was cut by 3 bases, the J end by 1 base, with 10 bases between. The CDR3 bases are TGTGCCAGCAGCTTTAGCGCAGCGTCCTACGAGCAGTACTTC. Amino acid sequence: CASSFSAASYEQYF.

The rearrangement links TRBV29-1 to TRBJ1-1; D is unresolved. CDR1 and CDR2 from the germline V gene are SQVTM and ANQGSEA. This CDR3 spans 12 amino acids. V lost 7 bases and J 2 bases, leaving 11 bases between the germline ends. Here the CDR3 DNA reads TGCAGCGCCGCGCCGCCAAACACTGAAGCTTTCTTT. Amino acids: CSAAPPNTEAFF.

The chain couples TRBV28 to TRBJ2-7, with 10 nucleotides matching TRBD2. The V gene's germline CDR1 is MDHEN and CDR2 SYDVKM. This CDR3 is 15 amino acids long. V was pared by 5 bases and J by 2 bases, with 6 bases of the junction left unmatched. In DNA form, the CDR3 reads TGTGCCAGCAGTCCAGGACTAGCGGCTACCTACGAGCAGTACTTC. Translated: CASSPGLAATYEQYF. The variable domain in full, completed from reference TRBV28 and TRBJ2-7, reads DVKVTQSSRYLVKRTGEKVFLECVQDMDHENMFWYRQDPGLGLRLIYFSYDVKMKEKGDIPEGYSVSREKKERFSLILESASTNQTSMYLCASSPGLAATYEQYFGPGTRLTVT.

The chain joins TRBV2 to TRBJ2-3; D gene uncertain. Germline V lookup: CDR1 SNHLY, CDR2 FYNNEI. V dropped 2 bases and J dropped 1 base, with 7 bases sitting between them. This CDR3 has 14 residues. CDR3 residues: CASSESSGTDTQYF. The CDR3 nucleotides are TGTGCCAGCAGTGAAAGCAGCGGCACAGATACGCAGTATTTT.

V usage is TRBV3-1 (or the pseudogene TRBV3-2) and J usage is TRBJ2-3, with 12 bases aligning to TRBD2. Germline trimming cut 1 base from V and 3 bases from J; bases unmatched to any gene: 14. Germline lookup yields CDR1 LGHDT and CDR2 YNNKEL (reference sequence). The CDR3 totals 20 residues. The CDR3 protein is CASSQGLLGLAGGPTDTQYF. The CDR3 bases are TGTGCCAGCAGCCAAGGCCTGCTTGGGCTAGCGGGGGGGCCTACAGATACGCAGTATTTT.

V is TRBV10-1 and J is TRBJ2-1; 9 positions match TRBD1. Germline V gene sequence: CDR1 WNHNN, CDR2 SYGVQD (reference sequence). With V trimmed by 9 bases and J by 5 bases, 11 bases remained unmatched. The CDR3 is made up of 15 amino acids. The CDR3 is CASRTWDRANNEQFF. CDR3 sequence (DNA): TGCGCCAGTAGGACTTGGGACAGGGCTAACAATGAGCAGTTCTTC.

This clone was counted a single time. The gene calls are TRBV9 and TRBJ2-2; possible D gene TRBD2, 6 bases. The V and J ends lost 0 bases and 1 base respectively, with 13 bases between them. The CDR3 length is 17 residues. Germline-derived CDR1 and CDR2 are SGDLS and YYNGEE. In nucleotides, the CDR3 is TGTGCCAGCAGCGTAGTCCCCGGACTACTGAACACCGGGGAGCTGTTTTTT. Translating gives CASSVVPGLLNTGELFF. Full variable domain (missing parts from reference TRBV9 and TRBJ2-2): DSGVTQTPKHLITATGQRVTLRCSPRSGDLSVYWYQQSLDQGLQFLIQYYNGEERAKGNILERFSAQQFPDLHSELNLSSLELGDSALYFCASSVVPGLLNTGELFFGEGSRLTVL.

The chain employs TRBV19 and TRBJ2-7; maybe TRBD2 (6 bases). V was cut by 8 bases and J by 3 bases, with 11 bases left in between. Germline values: CDR1 LNHDA, CDR2 SQIVND (reference sequence). The CDR3 sequence is 12 residues long. This CDR3 reads CASSGLHYEQYF. CDR3 coding DNA: TGTGCCAGTTCGGGACTGCACTACGAGCAGTACTTC.

The V gene is TRBV6-5, the J gene TRBJ2-3; TRBD1 is a possible D gene (6 bases). There are 14 residues in the CDR3. Germline V gene data show CDR1 as MNHEY and CDR2 as SVGAGI. Trimming removed 2 bases from V and 2 bases from J, with 8 bases in between. The CDR3 spells CASSYGQNTDTQYF. DNA for the CDR3: TGTGCCAGCAGTTACGGACAGAACACAGATACGCAGTATTTT.

This chain links TRBV27 with TRBJ1-5, with D unclear. This CDR3 has 13 amino acids. The V gene lost 5 bases and the J gene lost 4 bases, with 9 bases spanning the gap. Germline CDR1 reads MNHEY; CDR2 reads SMNVEV (reference sequence). CDR3 nucleotide sequence: TGTGCCAGCAGTGGGAGTTATAATCAGCCCCAGCATTTT. As protein: CASSGSYNQPQHF.

The chain recombines TRBV4-1 with TRBJ1-5; D unresolved. The germline V gene has CDR1 MGHRA and CDR2 YSYEKL. V lost 0 bases and J lost 7, with 7 bases in between. The CDR3 totals 13 residues. The CDR3 bases are TGCGCCAGCAGCCAAGAGGTCGGGCAGCCCCAGCATTTT. Protein product: CASSQEVGQPQHF.

The chain is built from TRBV28 and TRBJ2-7, with 14 bases identical to TRBD2. CDR1 and CDR2 from the germline V gene are MDHEN and SYDVKM. Unmatched junction bases numbered 10, after V lost 4 bases and J lost 5 bases. CDR3 length equals 17 residues. The CDR3, as DNA: TGTGCCAGCAGTTCCTTAATCGGGACTAGCGGGGGCCACGAGCAGTACTTC. Its translation: CASSSLIGTSGGHEQYF.

The rearrangement joins TRBV4-3 to TRBJ2-1; tentatively, D is TRBD2 (5 bases). V lost 0 bases and J lost 5, with 11 bases in between. The length of the CDR3 is 15 residues. In germline, CDR1 is LGHNA, CDR2 YSLEER. This CDR3 is CASSQEEGVDNEQFF. DNA of the CDR3: TGCGCCAGCAGCCAAGAAGAGGGAGTGGACAATGAGCAGTTCTTC.

This chain joins TRBV2 and TRBJ1-6; tentatively, D is TRBD1 (5 bases). From germline, CDR1 is SNHLY and CDR2 FYNNEI. The CDR3 has 13 residues. Trimming stripped 5 bases from V and 6 bases from J, with 8 bases between. CDR3 sequence: CASSPQGNSPLHF. The DNA for the CDR3 is TGTGCCAGCAGTCCCCAGGGTAATTCACCCCTCCACTTT. The full variable domain, rest sourced from reference TRBV2 and TRBJ1-6, is EPEVTQTPSHQVTQMGQEVILRCVPISNHLYFYWYRQILGQKVEFLVSFYNNEISEKSEIFDDQFSVERPDGSNFTLKIRSTKLEDSAMYFCASSPQGNSPLHFGNGTRLTVT.

This sequence joins TRBV28 and TRBJ1-2; the match to TRBD1 covers 7 bases. The CDR3 contains 13 residues. Looked up from germline, CDR1 is MDHEN and CDR2 is SYDVKM. With 8 bases clipped from V and 11 bases from J, the junction kept 14 bases outside the gene matches. CDR3 nucleotide sequence: TGTGCCAGCCTTAACGTGACAGGGCCAGTATACACCTTC. As protein: CASLNVTGPVYTF.

This clone was counted a single time. The chain is built from TRBV18 and TRBJ2-7; 8 bases match TRBD1. Unmatched junction bases numbered 3, after V lost 0 bases and J lost 2 bases. Germline CDR1 is KGHSH and CDR2 is LQKENI. The CDR3 runs to 15 residues. CDR3 sequence: CASSPPWTGTYEQYF. The CDR3 bases are TGTGCCAGCTCACCACCGTGGACAGGGACCTACGAGCAGTACTTC.

This clone was detected only once. J is TRBJ2-1 and V is TRBV11-3, with 10 bases fitting TRBD2. This CDR3 region has 16 residues. After removal of 1 base from V and 10 bases from J, the junction contained 10 bases not matched to a gene. Germline assignment: CDR1 SGHNT and CDR2 YENEEA. The CDR3 DNA is TGTGCCAGCAGCTTAGGGCTAGCGGGGGATGTTGAAGAGCAGTTCTTC. Protein product: CASSLGLAGDVEEQFF.

The table lists this clone with a count of one. J is TRBJ1-2 and V is TRBV5-1; unclear D gene. The V and J ends lost 0 bases and 4 bases respectively, with 10 bases between them. CDR3 length equals 14 residues. Germline V gives CDR1 SGHRS, CDR2 YFSETQ. The DNA of the CDR3 is TGCGCCAGCAGCTTGGGTTCAACTTTCTATGGCTACACCTTC. Encoded protein: CASSLGSTFYGYTF. Combining the CDR3 with reference TRBV5-1 and TRBJ1-2 gives the whole variable domain KAGVTQTPRYLIKTRGQQVTLSCSPISGHRSVSWYQQTPGQGLQFLFEYFSETQRNKGNFPGRFSGRQFSNSRSEMNVSTLELGDSALYLCASSLGSTFYGYTFGSGTRLTVV.

The chain is built from TRBV30 and TRBJ1-2, with D unresolved. Germline lookup yields CDR1 GTSNPN and CDR2 SVGIG (reference sequence). The V gene lost 0 bases and the J gene lost 6 bases, with 17 bases spanning the gap. The CDR3 extends over 15 amino acids. Here the CDR3 DNA reads TGTGCCTGGAGTGTTATAGGCAGGATCCGAGATGGCTACACCTTC. It yields the protein CAWSVIGRIRDGYTF.

The V call is TRBV12-3 or TRBV12-4, the J call TRBJ1-2, with a weak D call TRBD1 (5 bases). The CDR3 runs 12 residues. Between the trimmed V and J ends, which lost 7 bases and 7 bases, there was a span of 13 bases. The CDR3 DNA is TGTGCCAGCACCTTAGGCAGGGTTGGCTACACCTTC. This sequence encodes CASTLGRVGYTF.

The chain recombines TRBV7-9 with TRBJ2-1; no definite D call. The CDR3 consists of 17 residues. The germline V gene has CDR1 SEHNR and CDR2 FQNEAQ (reference sequence). The ends were cut back, 7 bases at V and 0 bases at J, with 19 bases in the middle. The CDR3 sequence: CASISRPGFSSYNEQFF. CDR3 nucleotides: TGTGCCAGCATATCCCGGCCAGGCTTTTCCTCCTACAATGAGCAGTTCTTC.